This T cell receptor (beta chain) was sequenced during a study of blood T cell repertoires in COVID-19. At the level of the study: In each case, the material was cDNA or gDNA derived from T cells, B-cell-depleted T cells, or PBMCs.

Cohort assignment relied on participant-reported clinical history. Repertoires were generated with immunoSEQ multiplex PCR, while TCRdb's copy carries only in-frame clones and drops some. The table has 200,000 to 250,000 clones, 80% seen once. The CDR3 is 13 residues long. V shed 6 bases, J shed 5 bases, and the junction held 6 bases outside the gene matches. Germline CDR1 is SQVTM and CDR2 is ANQGSEA. The sequencing sample was made of PBMCs or T cells enriched from blood (not recorded which). This rearrangement joins TRBV29-1 to TRBJ1-2; 10 positions match TRBD1. The receptor was isolated from a man younger than 40 with acute COVID-19. This CDR3 reads CSVGGQGPYGYTF. The CDR3 nucleotides read TGCAGCGTCGGGGGACAGGGGCCATATGGCTACACCTTC.